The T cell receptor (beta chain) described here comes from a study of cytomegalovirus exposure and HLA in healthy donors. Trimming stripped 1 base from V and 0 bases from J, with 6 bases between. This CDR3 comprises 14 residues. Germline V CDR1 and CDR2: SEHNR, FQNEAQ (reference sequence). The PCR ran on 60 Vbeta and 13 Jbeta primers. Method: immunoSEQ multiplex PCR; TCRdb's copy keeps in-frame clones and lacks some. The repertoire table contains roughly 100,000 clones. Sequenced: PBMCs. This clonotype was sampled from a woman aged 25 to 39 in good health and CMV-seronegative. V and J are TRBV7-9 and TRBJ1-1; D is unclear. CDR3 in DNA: TGTGCCAGCAGCTTAGGCAGGATGAACACTGAAGCTTTCTTT. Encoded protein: CASSLGRMNTEAFF. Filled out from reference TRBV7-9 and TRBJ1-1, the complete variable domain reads DTGVSQNPRHKITKRGQNVTFRCDPISEHNRLYWYRQTLGQGPEFLTYFQNEAQLEKSRLLSDRFSAERPKGSFSTLEIQRTEQGDSAMYLCASSLGRMNTEAFFGQGTRLTVV.